This T cell receptor (beta chain) was recorded in a study of cytomegalovirus exposure and HLA in healthy donors. Study-wide points: Whilst most TCR sequences proved rare, a subset of public TCRs occurred across many donors. The authors confirmed in vitro that a few CMV-associated chains were specific for CMV antigens. That first-cohort TCR clusters tended to co-occur in the approximately 110 validation repertoires was found in a later analysis. It was about 180 TCR beta chains that were listed as cytomegalovirus-associated.

The CDR3 contains 14 residues. Looked up from germline, CDR1 is SGDLS and CDR2 is YYNGEE. V was trimmed by 4 bases and J by 5 bases, leaving 13 bases between them. Libraries were prepared by immunoSEQ multiplex PCR; TCRdb keeps only in-frame clonotypes and omits some of them. This sample has under 250,000 clones, with less than 90% found just once. Concerning this clone itself: What it binds is not known.

The specimen was PBMCs. The chain uses TRBV9 and TRBJ1-5; D might be TRBD1 (6 bases). This sequence originates from a woman under 30 in good health and CMV-seronegative. Written as DNA, the CDR3 is TGTGCCAGCAGCCCCGGGGGGGGCTATCAGCCCCAGCATTTT. Its translation: CASSPGGGYQPQHF.